This T cell receptor beta chain comes out of a study of cytomegalovirus exposure and HLA in healthy donors. A remark on this clone: Its matching antigen is unknown.

Primers included in the PCR were 60 Vbeta and 13 Jbeta primers. In the original analysis: An analysis that came later counted 80 million or so unique TCR beta chains, some 11 million shared. Sequencing used immunoSEQ multiplex PCR; TCRdb keeps in-frame clones, though not all of them. V and J calls and clone size are given by that table; D and trimming were obtained from the DNA. The table has 95,000 to 150,000 clones, approximately 67% seen once. The length of the CDR3 is 14 residues. Trimming stripped 4 bases from V and 9 bases from J, with 16 bases between. Looked up from germline, CDR1 is MNHEY and CDR2 is SVGAGI. Study-wide results and caveats: A later analysis showed HLA-associated TCR beta chains outstripping equally common others in clonal expansion. A classifier reportedly called cytomegalovirus status with high sensitivity and specificity. Reportedly, a later analysis found an Asian-associated ancestry cluster had fewer N-insertions than the approximately 700-donor mean.

This sequence joins TRBV6-5 and TRBJ2-1, with D possibly TRBD2 on 5 matching bases. Sequencing was carried out using PBMCs. This clonotype was obtained from a man between 18 and 29 years old in good health and CMV-seronegative. The CDR3 region has the DNA TGTGCCAGCAGTTCTGGGGTATTGGCGGGTGAGCAGTTCTTC. It yields the protein CASSSGVLAGEQFF.